This T cell receptor beta chain was found in a study of blood T cells in healthy people across ages. Those donating, healthy Caucasian individuals from Russia, were aged roughly 6 to 90. CDR3 size: 14 residues. The ends lost 8 bases at V and 10 bases at J; junction bases unmatched: 8. Germline CDR1 and CDR2: MNHEY and SMNVEV (reference sequence). Sample-barcoded 5' priming and a J-beta primer mix drove a second PCR of about 7 to 12 cycles. Every sample returned 2.5 million or more CDR3-containing paired-end reads. TCRdb reprocessed the 5' RACE reads via MiXCR and lists one record per CDR3 protein. The sample gives hundreds of thousands of distinct CDR3 sequences, approximately 39% of which show up once; 20% to 25% is in the top ten.

The sequenced sample was blood. The chain combines TRBV27 with TRBJ2-1; 13 nucleotides line up with TRBD2. This receptor was identified in a woman in her sixties or seventies in good health. Here the CDR3 reads CASRRGLAGYEQFF. As DNA, the CDR3 is TGTGCCAGCCGCCGGGGACTAGCGGGATACGAGCAGTTCTTC.